The source of this T cell receptor (beta chain) is a study of T-cell reconstitution after alpha-beta-depleted transplantation in children. Whole-study results and caveats: Some patients showed high day-60 TCRbeta diversity, which derived from surviving recipient T cells and thymic progenitors. The study reportedly traced alpha-beta T cells about two months after transplant to several hundred expanded graft clones. Counts and diversity of T cells one year after transplant came mostly from newly produced T cells.

Researchers prepared the TCRbeta library using unique molecular identifiers, the study reports. Using its own MiXCR run on the PCR reads, TCRdb lists one record per CDR3 protein. The repertoire holds almost 500,000 distinct CDR3 sequences, with about 11% as singletons. V dropped 0 bases and J dropped 5 bases, with 15 bases sitting between them. CDR3 length: 16 residues. Germline V CDR1 and CDR2: SGHDT, YYEEEE. Of note for this clonotype: Its antigen is not identified.

The chain combines TRBV5-6 with TRBJ2-4; D is perhaps TRBD1 (6 bases). The receptor was isolated from a child aged 2 to 15 with inherited bone marrow failure, due to receive a stem cell transplant. The sequencing used PBMCs, collected before TCRalphabeta/CD19-depleted stem cell transplant. The chain's CDR3 is CASSLGPAQGQNIQYF. In DNA, the CDR3 is TGTGCCAGCAGCTTGGGGCCAGCGCAGGGGCAAAACATTCAGTACTTC.